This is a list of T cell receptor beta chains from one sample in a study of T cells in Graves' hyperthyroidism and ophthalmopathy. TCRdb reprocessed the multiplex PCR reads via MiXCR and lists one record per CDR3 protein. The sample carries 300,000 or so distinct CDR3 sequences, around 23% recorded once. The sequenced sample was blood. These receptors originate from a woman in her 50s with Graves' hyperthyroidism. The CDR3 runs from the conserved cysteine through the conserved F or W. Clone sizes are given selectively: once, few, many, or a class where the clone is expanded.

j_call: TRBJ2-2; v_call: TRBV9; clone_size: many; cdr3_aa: CASSVLAAEGELFF
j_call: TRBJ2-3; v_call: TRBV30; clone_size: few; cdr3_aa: CAWTLGSGGANTQYF
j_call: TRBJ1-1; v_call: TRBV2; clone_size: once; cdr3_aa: CASSPLTPEAFF
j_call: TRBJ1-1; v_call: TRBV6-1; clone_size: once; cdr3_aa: CANSPLGGRAEAFF
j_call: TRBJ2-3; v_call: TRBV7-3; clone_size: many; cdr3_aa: CASSDRTTGLITDTQYF
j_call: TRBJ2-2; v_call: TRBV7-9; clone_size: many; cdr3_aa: CASQTGAGVNTGELFF
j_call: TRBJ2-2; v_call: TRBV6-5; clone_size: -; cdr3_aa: CASSWTSSTGELFF
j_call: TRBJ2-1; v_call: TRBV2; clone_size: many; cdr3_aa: CASSLASGSPYNEQFF
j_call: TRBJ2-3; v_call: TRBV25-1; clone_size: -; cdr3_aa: CASSLGQGQTDTQYF
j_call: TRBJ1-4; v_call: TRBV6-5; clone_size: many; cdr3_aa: CASSYRGRRATNEKLFF
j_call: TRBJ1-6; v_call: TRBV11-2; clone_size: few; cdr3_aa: CASSLVGQGNSPLHF
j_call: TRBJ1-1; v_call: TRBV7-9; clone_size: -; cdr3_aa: CASSLGDRVREDTEAFF
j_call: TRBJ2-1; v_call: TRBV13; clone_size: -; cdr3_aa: CASSSRTSGRVSSYNEQFF
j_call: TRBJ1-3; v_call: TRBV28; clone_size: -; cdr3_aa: CASSLLTGVGNTIYF
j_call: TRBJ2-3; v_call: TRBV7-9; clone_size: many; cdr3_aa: CALVQGDTQYF
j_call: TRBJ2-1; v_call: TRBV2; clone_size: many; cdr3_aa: CASSVVDSDFF
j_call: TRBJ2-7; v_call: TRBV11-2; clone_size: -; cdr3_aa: CASSTPRTGLSSYEQYF
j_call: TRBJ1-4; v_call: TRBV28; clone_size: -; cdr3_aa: CASSLLGGGGITNEKLFF
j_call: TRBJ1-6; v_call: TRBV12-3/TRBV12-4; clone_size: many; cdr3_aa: CASSLSGGNSPLHF
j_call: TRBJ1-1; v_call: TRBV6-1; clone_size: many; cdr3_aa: CASGQGEDTEAFF
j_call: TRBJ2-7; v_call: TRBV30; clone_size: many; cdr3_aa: CAWSVLGLPYEQYF
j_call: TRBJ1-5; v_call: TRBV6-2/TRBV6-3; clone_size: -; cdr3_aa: CASRPQGNGNQPQHF
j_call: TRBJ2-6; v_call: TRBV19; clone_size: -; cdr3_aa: CASSIFSPGANVLTF